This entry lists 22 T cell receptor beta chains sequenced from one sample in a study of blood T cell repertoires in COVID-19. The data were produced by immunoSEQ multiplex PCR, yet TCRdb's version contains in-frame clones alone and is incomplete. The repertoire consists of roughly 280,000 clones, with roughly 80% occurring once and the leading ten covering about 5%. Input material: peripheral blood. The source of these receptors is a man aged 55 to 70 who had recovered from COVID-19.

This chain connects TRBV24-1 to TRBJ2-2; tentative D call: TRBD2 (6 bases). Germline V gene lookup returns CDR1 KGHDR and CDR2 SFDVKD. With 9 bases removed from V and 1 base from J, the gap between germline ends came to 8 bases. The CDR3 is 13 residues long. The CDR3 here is CATSGVNTGELFF. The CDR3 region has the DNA TGTGCCACCTCGGGGGTGAACACCGGGGAGCTGTTTTTT.

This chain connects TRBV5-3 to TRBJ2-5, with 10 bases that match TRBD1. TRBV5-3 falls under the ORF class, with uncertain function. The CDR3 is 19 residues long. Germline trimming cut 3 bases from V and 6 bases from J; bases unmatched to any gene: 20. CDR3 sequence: CARSSISGTGAPWAKTQYF. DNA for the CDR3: TGTGCCAGAAGCTCAATTTCCGGGACAGGGGCCCCGTGGGCTAAGACCCAGTACTTC.

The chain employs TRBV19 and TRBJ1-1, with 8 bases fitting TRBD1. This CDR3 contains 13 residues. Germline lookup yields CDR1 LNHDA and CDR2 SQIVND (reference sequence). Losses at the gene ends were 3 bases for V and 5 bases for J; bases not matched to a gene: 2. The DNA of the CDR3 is TGTGCCAGTAGTATTAACAGGGGGACTGAAGCTTTCTTT. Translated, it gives CASSINRGTEAFF.

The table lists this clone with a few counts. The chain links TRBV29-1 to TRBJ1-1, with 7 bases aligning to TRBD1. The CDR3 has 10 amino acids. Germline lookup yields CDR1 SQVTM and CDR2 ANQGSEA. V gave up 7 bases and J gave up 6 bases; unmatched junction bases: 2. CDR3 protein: CSARGSEAFF. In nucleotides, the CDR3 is TGCAGCGCCAGGGGGTCTGAAGCTTTCTTT.

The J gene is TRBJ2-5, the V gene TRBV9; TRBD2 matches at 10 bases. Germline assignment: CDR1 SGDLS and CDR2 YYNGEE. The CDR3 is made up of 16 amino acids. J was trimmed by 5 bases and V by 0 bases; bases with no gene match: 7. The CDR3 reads CASSVVSGGALETQYF. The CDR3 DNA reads TGTGCCAGCAGCGTAGTAAGCGGGGGGGCCTTGGAGACCCAGTACTTC.

The CDR3 sequence: CASSLTGQGSYEQYF. The CDR3 bases are TGTGCCAGCAGCTTGACCGGACAGGGCTCCTACGAGCAGTACTTC. The genes are TRBV5-6 and TRBJ2-7; 8 nucleotides line up with TRBD1. This CDR3 spans 15 amino acids. CDR1 SGHDT and CDR2 YYEEEE come from the germline V gene. V was clipped by 1 base and J by 0 bases; unmatched bases: 3. The variable domain in full, with the rest retrieved from reference TRBV5-6 and TRBJ2-7, is DAGVTQSPTHLIKTRGQQVTLRCSPKSGHDTVSWYQQALGQGPQFIFQYYEEEERQRGNFPDRFSGHQFPNYSSELNVNALLLGDSALYLCASSLTGQGSYEQYFGPGTRLTVT.

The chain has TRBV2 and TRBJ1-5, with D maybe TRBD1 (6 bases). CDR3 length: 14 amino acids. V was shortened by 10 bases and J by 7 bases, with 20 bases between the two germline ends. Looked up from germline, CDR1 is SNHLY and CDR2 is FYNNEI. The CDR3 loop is CATSSQGSRQPQHF. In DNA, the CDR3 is TGTGCCACAAGTTCACAGGGATCAAGACAGCCCCAGCATTTT.

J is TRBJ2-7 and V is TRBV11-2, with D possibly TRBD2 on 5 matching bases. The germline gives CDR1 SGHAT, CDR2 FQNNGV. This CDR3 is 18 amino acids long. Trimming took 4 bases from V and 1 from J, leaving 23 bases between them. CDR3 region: CASSSNTRGGLLSYEQYF. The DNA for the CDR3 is TGTGCCAGCAGCTCGAATACCAGAGGAGGTTTGTTGTCCTACGAGCAGTACTTC.

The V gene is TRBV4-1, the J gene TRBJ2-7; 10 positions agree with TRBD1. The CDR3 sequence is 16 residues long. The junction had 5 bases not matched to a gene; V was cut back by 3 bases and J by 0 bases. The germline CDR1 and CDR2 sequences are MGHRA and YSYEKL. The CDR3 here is CASSQLDRGSSYEQYF. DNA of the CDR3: TGCGCCAGCAGCCAGCTGGACAGGGGGAGCTCCTACGAGCAGTACTTC.

CDR3 in DNA: TGTGCCAGCAGCACCCGGGGGTCTAGCGAGAATGAGCAGTTCTTC. Protein: CASSTRGSSENEQFF. The rearrangement links TRBV7-2 to TRBJ2-1; D is perhaps TRBD2 (6 bases). Between the trimmed V and J ends, which lost 5 bases and 7 bases, there was a span of 18 bases. The CDR3 length is 15 residues. Germline CDR1 SGHTA, CDR2 FQGNSA.

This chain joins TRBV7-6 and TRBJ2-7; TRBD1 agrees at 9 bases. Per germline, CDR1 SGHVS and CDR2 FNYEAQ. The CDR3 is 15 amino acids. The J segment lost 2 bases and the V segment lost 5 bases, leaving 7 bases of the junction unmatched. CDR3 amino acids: CASSPGQGPTYEQYF. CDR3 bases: TGTGCCAGCAGCCCGGGACAGGGTCCAACCTACGAGCAGTACTTC.

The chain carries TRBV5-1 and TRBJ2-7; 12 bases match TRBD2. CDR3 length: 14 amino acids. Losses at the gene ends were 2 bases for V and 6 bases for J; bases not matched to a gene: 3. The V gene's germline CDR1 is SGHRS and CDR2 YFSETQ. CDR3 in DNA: TGCGCCAGCAGCTTACCTAGCGGGAGGGGCGAGCAGTACTTC. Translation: CASSLPSGRGEQYF. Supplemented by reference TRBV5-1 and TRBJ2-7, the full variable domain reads KAGVTQTPRYLIKTRGQQVTLSCSPISGHRSVSWYQQTPGQGLQFLFEYFSETQRNKGNFPGRFSGRQFSNSRSEMNVSTLELGDSALYLCASSLPSGRGEQYFGPGTRLTVT.

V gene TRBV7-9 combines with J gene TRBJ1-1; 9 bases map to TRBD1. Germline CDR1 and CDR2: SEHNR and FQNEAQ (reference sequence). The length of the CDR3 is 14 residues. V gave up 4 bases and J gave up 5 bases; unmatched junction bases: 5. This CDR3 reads CASSSGTGSTEAFF. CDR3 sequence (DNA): TGTGCCAGCAGCTCGGGGACAGGGTCAACTGAAGCTTTCTTT.

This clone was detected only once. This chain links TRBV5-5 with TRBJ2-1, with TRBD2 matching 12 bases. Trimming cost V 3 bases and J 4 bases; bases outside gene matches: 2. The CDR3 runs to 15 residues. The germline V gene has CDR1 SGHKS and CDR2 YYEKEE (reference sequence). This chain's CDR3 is CASSYLAGGYNEQFF. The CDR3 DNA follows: TGTGCCAGCAGCTACCTAGCGGGAGGGTACAATGAGCAGTTCTTC.

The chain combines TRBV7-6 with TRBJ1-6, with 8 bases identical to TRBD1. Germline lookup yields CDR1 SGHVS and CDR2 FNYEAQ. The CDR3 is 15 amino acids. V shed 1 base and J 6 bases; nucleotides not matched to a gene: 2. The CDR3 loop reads CASSLGTGLNSPLHF. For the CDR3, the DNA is TGTGCCAGCAGCTTAGGGACAGGGCTTAATTCACCCCTCCACTTT.

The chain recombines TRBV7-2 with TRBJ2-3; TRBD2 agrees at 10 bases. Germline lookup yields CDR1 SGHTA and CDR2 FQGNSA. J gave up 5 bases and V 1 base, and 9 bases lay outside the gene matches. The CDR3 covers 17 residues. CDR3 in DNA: TGTGCCAGCAGCTTAGGAGGAGCGGGGGGGCGTAGAGATACGCAGTATTTT. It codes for CASSLGGAGGRRDTQYF.

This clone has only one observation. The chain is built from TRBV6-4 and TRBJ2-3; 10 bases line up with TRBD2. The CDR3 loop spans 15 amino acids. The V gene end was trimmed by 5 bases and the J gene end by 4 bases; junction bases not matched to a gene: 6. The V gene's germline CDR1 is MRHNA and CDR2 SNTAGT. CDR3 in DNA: TGTGCCAGCAGTACCGGGACTAGCGCTGCAGATACGCAGTATTTT. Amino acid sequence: CASSTGTSAADTQYF.

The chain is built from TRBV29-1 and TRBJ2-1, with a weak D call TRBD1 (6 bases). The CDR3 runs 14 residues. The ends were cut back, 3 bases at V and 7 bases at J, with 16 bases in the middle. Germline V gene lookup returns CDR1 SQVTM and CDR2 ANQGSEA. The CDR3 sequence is CSVEDRTPRNEQFF. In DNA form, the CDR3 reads TGCAGCGTTGAGGACAGAACCCCTCGGAATGAGCAGTTCTTC.

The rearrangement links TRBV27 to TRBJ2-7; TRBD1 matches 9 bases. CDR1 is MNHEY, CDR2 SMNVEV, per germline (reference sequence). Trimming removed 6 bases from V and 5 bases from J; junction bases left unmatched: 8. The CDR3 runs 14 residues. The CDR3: CASRTGTGLHEQYF. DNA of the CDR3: TGTGCCAGCAGGACCGGGACAGGGCTACACGAGCAGTACTTC.

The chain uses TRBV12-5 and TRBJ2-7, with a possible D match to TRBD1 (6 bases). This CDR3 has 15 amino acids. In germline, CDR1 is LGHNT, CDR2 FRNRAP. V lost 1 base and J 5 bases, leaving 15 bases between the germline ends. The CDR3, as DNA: TGTGCTAGTGGTTTGGGCAGGGGAATTTCCCACGAGCAGTACTTC. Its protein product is CASGLGRGISHEQYF.

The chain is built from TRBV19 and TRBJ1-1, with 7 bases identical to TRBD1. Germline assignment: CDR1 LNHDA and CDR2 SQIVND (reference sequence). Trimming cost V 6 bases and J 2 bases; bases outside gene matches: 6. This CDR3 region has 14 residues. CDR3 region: CASRTGQTNTEAFF. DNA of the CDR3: TGTGCCAGTAGGACGGGACAGACAAACACTGAAGCTTTCTTT.

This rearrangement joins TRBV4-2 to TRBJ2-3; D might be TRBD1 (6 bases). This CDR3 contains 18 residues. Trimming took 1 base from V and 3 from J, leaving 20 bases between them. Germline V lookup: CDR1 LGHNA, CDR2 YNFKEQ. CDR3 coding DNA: TGTGCCAGCAGCCAAGCGTGGAGGCCCGGGACAACTACAGATACGCAGTATTTT. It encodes CASSQAWRPGTTTDTQYF.